This T cell receptor (beta chain) was sequenced during a study of blood T cell repertoires in COVID-19. Study at large: PBMCs, B-cell-depleted T cells, or T cells provided the cDNA or gDNA that made up the material.

In assigning cohorts, the study relied on participant-reported clinical history. V was clipped by 4 bases and J by 0 bases; unmatched bases: 3. CDR3 size: 15 residues. The germline V gene has CDR1 SGHNT and CDR2 YYREEE (reference sequence). Repertoires were generated with immunoSEQ multiplex PCR, while TCRdb's copy carries only in-frame clones and drops some. The sample shows 250,000 to 350,000 clones, 87% of them seen only once. The material sequenced was PBMCs or T cells enriched from blood (not recorded which). The V and J genes are TRBV5-4 and TRBJ1-3, with 8 bases matching TRBD1. The sequence derives from a woman aged 25 to 39 who had recovered from COVID-19. For the CDR3, the DNA is TGTGCCAGCAGCACGGACAGGGTCTCTGGAAACACCATATATTTT. Its translation is CASSTDRVSGNTIYF.